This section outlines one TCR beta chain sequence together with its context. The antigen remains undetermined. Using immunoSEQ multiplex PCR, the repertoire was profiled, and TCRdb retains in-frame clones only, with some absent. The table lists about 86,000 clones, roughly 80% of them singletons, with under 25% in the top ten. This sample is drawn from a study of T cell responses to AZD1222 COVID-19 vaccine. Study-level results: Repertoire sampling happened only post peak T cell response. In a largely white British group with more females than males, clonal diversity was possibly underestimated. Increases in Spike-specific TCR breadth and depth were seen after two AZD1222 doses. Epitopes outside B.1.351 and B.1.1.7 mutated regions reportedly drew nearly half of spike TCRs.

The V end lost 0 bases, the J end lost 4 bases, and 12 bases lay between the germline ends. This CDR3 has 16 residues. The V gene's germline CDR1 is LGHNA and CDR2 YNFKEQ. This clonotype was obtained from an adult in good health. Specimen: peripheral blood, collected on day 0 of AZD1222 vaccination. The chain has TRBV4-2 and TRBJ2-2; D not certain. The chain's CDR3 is CASSQEPIPPTGELFF. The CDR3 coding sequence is TGTGCCAGCAGCCAAGAACCGATCCCCCCCACCGGGGAGCTGTTTTTT.